This T cell receptor beta chain is from a study of blood T cell repertoires in COVID-19. At the level of the study: Some COVID-19 samples were acute and others convalescent; all came from the United States, Italy and Spain. Sources were T cells, B-cell-depleted T cells, or PBMCs; the material itself was cDNA or gDNA.

Per the authors' pipeline: Nucleated cell number was recorded as an estimate derived from reference gene primer amplification. Clones were sequenced by immunoSEQ multiplex PCR, and TCRdb holds only the in-frame ones, with some missing. Clonal size and the V and J genes are those of that table, whereas D and trimming came from the DNA. The sample contains approximately 350,000 clones, roughly 90% of which appear only once. Germline values: CDR1 MNHEY, CDR2 SMNVEV (reference sequence). The ends lost 7 bases at V and 1 base at J; junction bases unmatched: 3. The length of the CDR3 is 15 residues. V is TRBV27 and J is TRBJ2-6, with TRBD2 identical over 8 bases. The sample taken for sequencing was peripheral blood. The source of this sequence is a man between 35 and 55 years old with acute or convalescent COVID-19. CDR3 in DNA: TGTGCCAGCAAGCGGGGGCGGTCTGGGGCCAACGTCCTGACTTTC. This encodes CASKRGRSGANVLTF. The whole variable domain, remainder taken from reference TRBV27 and TRBJ2-6, is EAQVTQNPRYLITVTGKKLTVTCSQNMNHEYMSWYRQDPGLGLRQIYYSMNVEVTDKGDVPEGYKVSRKEKRNFPLILESPSPNQTSLYFCASKRGRSGANVLTFGAGSRLTVL.